This T cell receptor (beta chain) was identified during a study of blood T cell repertoires in COVID-19 (dated by TCRdb to the early 2020s). As for the study more broadly: The collaborator samples originated in the United States, Italy and Spain and spanned the acute and convalescent phases of COVID-19. The prospective study material was composed of cDNA or gDNA derived from T cells, B-cell-depleted T cells, or PBMCs. Where HLA class I and class II types were available, the types were taken from metadata supplied by the sample provider, not from assay-based typing. The repertoires were made available in a free public database intended to serve as a resource for research on the immune response to SARS-CoV-2. A de-identified subject ID, COVID-19 status, age in years and sex were almost always included in the sample metadata. Deeply sampled blood TCRbeta repertoires from subjects exposed to, actively infected with, or recovered from COVID-19 were included in the dataset. The samples were drawn from the first 160 participants of the ongoing ImmuneRACE study and from 1,254 subjects provided by 6 global collaborators. General conclusions and limits of the study: Clinical and demographic metadata were provided uncurated, with the amount varying by source and participant.

CDR1 LNHDA and CDR2 SQIVND are derived from the germline V gene (reference sequence). The CDR3 covers 13 residues, taking in both the cysteine and the phenylalanine. Only CDR3 DNA is held: 39 bases, read in frame from base 1. Here V drops 3 bases and J drops 10 bases, and the junction holds 6 bases not matched to any gene. Collaborating institutions collected whole blood in K2EDTA tubes following their own protocols. For TCRbeta analysis, collaborator samples were shipped as frozen whole blood, as isolated PBMCs, or as DNA extracted from either sample type. This clone was detected once. It lacks a known antigen. Qualities for individual bases were not recorded, and no much larger clone is one base off. TCRbeta CDR3 regions were amplified from genomic DNA using the immunoSEQ Assay, a bias-controlled multiplex PCR. In the authors' own workflow: Within the assay, amplification of reference gene primers was used to estimate how many nucleated cells each sample contained. To quantify the absolute abundance of each unique TCRbeta CDR3 rearrangement, sequence reads were collapsed and filtered. For each sample, productive Simpson clonality was calculated as the square root of Simpson's diversity index across productive rearrangements. TCRdb took this table from immuneACCESS and kept in-frame rearrangements with V and J called. Such tables lack part of the clones; where checked against another copy, unresolved V genes explain under half of the gap, and the rest is unexplained. The V and J calls and clone size come from that table; D and trimming were worked out from the DNA. In this sample the table shows around 15,000 clones, approximately 88% of which occur a single time. Together, the top ten hold 2.4% of the sample.

The TCR comes from a woman aged 70 to 79 in a cohort sampled during active or convalescent COVID-19. The sequence links TRBV19 to TRBJ2-1; 7 of the junction bases match TRBD2. Sequenced input: peripheral blood. The nucleotides are TGTGCCAGTAGTATGGCGGGGGTTGGGGAGCAGTTCTTC. Its coded protein is CASSMAGVGEQFF.